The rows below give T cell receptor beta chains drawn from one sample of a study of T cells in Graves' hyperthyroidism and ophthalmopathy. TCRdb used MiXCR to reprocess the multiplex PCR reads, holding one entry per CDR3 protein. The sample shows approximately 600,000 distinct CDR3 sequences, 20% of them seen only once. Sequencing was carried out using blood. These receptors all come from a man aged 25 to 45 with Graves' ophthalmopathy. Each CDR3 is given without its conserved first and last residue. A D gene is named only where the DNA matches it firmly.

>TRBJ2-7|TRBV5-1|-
ASSLEGPWAEGYEQY
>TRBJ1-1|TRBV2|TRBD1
ASGYSGTGVLNTEAF
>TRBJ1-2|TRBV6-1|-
ASSTEDRRPYGYT
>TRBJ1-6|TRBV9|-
ASSNWTEINSPLH
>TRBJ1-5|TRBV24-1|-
ATSGRENQPQH
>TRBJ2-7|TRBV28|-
ASSLPRGPGNLYEQY
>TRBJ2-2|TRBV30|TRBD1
AWSVKGQGNTGELF
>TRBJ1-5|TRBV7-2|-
ASSLDLDGSNQPQH
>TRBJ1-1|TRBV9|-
ASSPRGADGEAF
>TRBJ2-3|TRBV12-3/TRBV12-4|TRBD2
ASSFRAGGPGDTQY
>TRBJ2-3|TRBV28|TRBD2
ASREGGSTDTQY
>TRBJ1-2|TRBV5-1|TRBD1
ASSLLGDSVGYT
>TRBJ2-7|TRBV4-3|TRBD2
ASSLGLAGAFEQY
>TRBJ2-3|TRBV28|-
ASSPRGGVDTQY
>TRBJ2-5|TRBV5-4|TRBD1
ASSLGDRAGYQETQY
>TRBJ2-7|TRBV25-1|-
ASSEALERGEQY
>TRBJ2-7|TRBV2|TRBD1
ASTGTGTYEQY
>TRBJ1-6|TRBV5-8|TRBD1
ASSAGGNNSPLH
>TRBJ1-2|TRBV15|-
ATSRGPGEGYT
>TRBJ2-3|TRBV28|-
ATSAPPASTDTQY
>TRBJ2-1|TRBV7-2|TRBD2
ARGGRGDEQF
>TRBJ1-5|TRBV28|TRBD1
ASSLGGQGNNQPQH
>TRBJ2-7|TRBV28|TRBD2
ASSLVAGEQY
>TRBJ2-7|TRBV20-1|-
SARPGSSYEQY
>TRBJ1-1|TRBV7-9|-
ASWVNSNTEAF
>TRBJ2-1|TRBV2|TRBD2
ASGAAGGPYNEQF
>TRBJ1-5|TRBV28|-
ASSLWGKSQH
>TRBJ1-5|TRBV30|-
AWSPGLSQPQH